A single sample is the source of the 27 T cell receptor beta chains below, sequenced in a study of blood T cell repertoires in COVID-19. Some clones are missing from TCRdb's copy, which holds only in-frame ones; the method was immunoSEQ multiplex PCR. The sample carries about 44,000 clones, approximately 70% recorded once. Material: peripheral blood. Source of these receptors: a man of 80 years or more with acute or convalescent COVID-19.

The rearrangement uses TRBV21-1 and TRBJ2-5; no DNA check was done on the table's D call, TRBD1. TRBV21-1 is a recognized pseudogene. This CDR3 has 17 amino acids. The CDR3 sequence: CASRRTGVANPPGAQYF. The CDR3 region has the DNA TGTGCCAGCAGACGGACAGGGGTCGCCAACCCCCCGGGGGCCCAGTACTTC.

The chain recombines TRBV5-4 with TRBJ2-3; TRBD1 agrees at 7 bases. V lost 4 bases to trimming and J lost 4 bases; unmatched junction nucleotides: 3. CDR3 size: 13 residues. Germline assignment: CDR1 SGHNT and CDR2 YYREEE (reference sequence). The CDR3 coding sequence is TGTGCCAGCAGCCAAGACAGGGCAGATACGCAGTATTTT. It translates to CASSQDRADTQYF.

J is TRBJ2-7 and V is TRBV18; 8 bases line up with TRBD1. V lost 6 bases and J lost 0; bases outside the gene matches: 10. CDR1 KGHSH and CDR2 LQKENI come from the germline V gene. This CDR3 has 16 residues. CDR3 region: CASSGSTGGSSYEQYF. The CDR3 DNA follows: TGTGCCAGCTCGGGGAGCACAGGGGGGAGCTCCTACGAGCAGTACTTC.

The J gene is TRBJ1-5, the V gene TRBV4-2, with D uncertain. Per the germline V gene, CDR1 is LGHNA and CDR2 is YNFKEQ. This CDR3 is 15 amino acids long. Trimming removed 2 bases at V and 0 bases at J, with 8 bases between. CDR3 bases: TGTGCCAGCAGCCAACGAGGAGATAGCAATCAGCCCCAGCATTTT. This translates into CASSQRGDSNQPQHF.

The rearrangement links TRBV18 to TRBJ2-2; 9 positions match TRBD2. Germline-derived CDR1 and CDR2 are KGHSH and LQKENI. The CDR3 sequence is 16 residues long. V shed 10 bases, J shed 3 bases, and the junction held 12 bases outside the gene matches. CDR3 coding DNA: TGTGCCACCTTGGCCTCTAGCGGGGCTCACACCGGGGAGCTGTTTTTT. Its translation is CATLASSGAHTGELFF.

The chain couples TRBV7-2 to TRBJ1-2; D is possibly TRBD1 (6 bases). V was clipped by 3 bases and J by 0 bases, with 14 bases between them. Germline V gene sequence: CDR1 SGHTA, CDR2 FQGNSA. The CDR3 is 16 residues long. The CDR3 is CASSLAGAMTNYGYTF. Written as DNA, the CDR3 is TGTGCCAGCAGCTTGGCAGGGGCGATGACTAACTATGGCTACACCTTC.

V is TRBV7-2 and J is TRBJ2-7, with TRBD2 matching 12 bases. This CDR3 comprises 15 residues. J gave up 6 bases and V 3 bases, and 6 bases lay outside the gene matches. Per the germline V gene, CDR1 is SGHTA and CDR2 is FQGNSA. The CDR3 is CASSLDLAGGREQYF. CDR3 nucleotides: TGTGCCAGCAGCTTGGACCTAGCGGGAGGGCGCGAGCAGTACTTC.

V and J are TRBV2 and TRBJ2-1, with a tentative D call TRBD1 (5 bases). The CDR3 runs to 15 residues. CDR1 SNHLY and CDR2 FYNNEI come from the germline V gene. Deletions cut 7 bases from V and 3 bases from J, with 16 bases between. The CDR3 is CASTRERGIYNEQFF. The CDR3 nucleotides are TGTGCCAGCACCAGAGAAAGGGGTATCTACAATGAGCAGTTCTTC.

This chain joins TRBV3-1 (or the pseudogene TRBV3-2) and TRBJ2-3, with 8 bases identical to TRBD1. There are 16 residues in the CDR3. V dropped 4 bases and J dropped 0; count of bases not matched to a gene: 6. Germline V gives CDR1 LGHDT, CDR2 YNNKEL (reference sequence). The CDR3 region has the DNA TGTGCCAGCAGCCCCTGGACAGGGACTAGCACAGATACGCAGTATTTT. This translates into CASSPWTGTSTDTQYF.

The V gene is TRBV2, the J gene TRBJ2-5, with D tentatively TRBD2 (6 bases). V was pared by 4 bases and J by 4 bases, with 10 bases between. CDR1 SNHLY and CDR2 FYNNEI come from the germline V gene. The CDR3 consists of 13 residues. As DNA, the CDR3 is TGTGCCAGCAGTGTGGTCGGGGGAGAGACCCAGTACTTC. This gives the protein CASSVVGGETQYF.

The rearrangement uses TRBV2 and TRBJ2-5; 10 bases fit TRBD2. Germline CDR1 SNHLY, CDR2 FYNNEI. Losses at the gene ends were 7 bases for V and 6 bases for J; bases not matched to a gene: 8. The CDR3 has 14 amino acids. The CDR3 protein is CASMRTSGEKTQYF. The CDR3 DNA follows: TGTGCCAGCATGAGGACTAGCGGAGAGAAGACCCAGTACTTC.

V and J are TRBV4-3 and TRBJ2-1, with TRBD1 matching 8 bases. J gave up 7 bases and V 8 bases, and 10 bases lay outside the gene matches. The germline CDR1 and CDR2 sequences are LGHNA and YSLEER. The CDR3 runs to 14 residues. This CDR3 reads CASARGQGSNEQFF. Here the CDR3 DNA reads TGCGCCAGCGCACGTGGACAGGGTAGTAATGAGCAGTTCTTC.

The chain links TRBV2 to TRBJ2-3; the D is unclear. Trimming stripped 6 bases from V and 10 bases from J, with 14 bases between. The CDR3 covers 12 residues. Per germline, CDR1 SNHLY and CDR2 FYNNEI. The DNA of the CDR3 is TGTGCCAGCAGAGTTCAGAGCGAGGCGCAGTATTTT. Translated: CASRVQSEAQYF.

In this sample, this clone turned up many times. V gene TRBV11-2 combines with J gene TRBJ2-7; 13 nucleotides align to TRBD2. V trimming: 2 bases; J trimming: 1 base; junction bases outside the gene matches: 8. The germline CDR1 and CDR2 sequences are SGHAT and FQNNGV. The CDR3 totals 18 residues. CDR3 sequence (DNA): TGTGCCAGCAGCTTAACGGGACTAGCGGGGTGGATTTCCTACGAGCAGTACTTC. Protein: CASSLTGLAGWISYEQYF. Based on the CDR3 plus reference TRBV11-2 and TRBJ2-7, the full variable domain is EAGVAQSPRYKIIEKRQSVAFWCNPISGHATLYWYQQILGQGPKLLIQFQNNGVVDDSQLPKDRFSAERLKGVDSTLKIQPAKLEDSAVYLCASSLTGLAGWISYEQYFGPGTRLTVT.

This clone was recorded a few times. The rearrangement joins TRBV10-3 to TRBJ2-7; tentatively, D is TRBD1 (5 bases). The ends were cut back, 3 bases at V and 2 bases at J, with 5 bases in the middle. This CDR3 is built from 12 residues. Looked up from germline, CDR1 is ENHRY and CDR2 is SYGVKD. The CDR3 DNA reads TGTGCCATCAGTGACAGGGCCTACGAGCAGTACTTC. This encodes CAISDRAYEQYF.

The J gene is TRBJ2-7, the V gene TRBV3-1 (or the pseudogene TRBV3-2), with D unclear. There are 11 residues in the CDR3. With 1 base removed from V and 7 bases from J, the gap between germline ends came to 5 bases. From germline, CDR1 is LGHDT and CDR2 YNNKEL (reference sequence). The CDR3 region has the DNA TGTGCCAGCAGCCAAGCCCGGGAGCAGTACTTC. Translated, it gives CASSQAREQYF.

V usage is TRBV18 and J usage is TRBJ1-5; D perhaps matches TRBD1 (5 bases). V gave up 4 bases and J gave up 1 base, with 5 bases separating them. Germline CDR1 reads KGHSH; CDR2 reads LQKENI. The CDR3 runs 13 residues. CDR3 coding DNA: TGTGCCAGCTCACGGACAAGCAATCAGCCCCAGCATTTT. Translating it yields CASSRTSNQPQHF.

The V gene is TRBV24-1, the J gene TRBJ2-5; 10 nucleotides align to TRBD2. V shed 2 bases, J shed 3 bases, and the junction held 2 bases outside the gene matches. Germline CDR1 KGHDR, CDR2 SFDVKD. CDR3 size: 15 residues. The CDR3 region is CATSDSGTSEETQYF. For the CDR3, the DNA is TGTGCCACCAGTGATTCCGGGACTAGCGAAGAGACCCAGTACTTC.

J is TRBJ2-1 and V is TRBV4-1, with D tentatively TRBD2 (5 bases). The V and J ends lost 0 bases and 4 bases respectively, with 13 bases between them. In germline, CDR1 is MGHRA, CDR2 YSYEKL. The CDR3 runs to 16 residues. The CDR3 spells CASSQDRERAYNEQFF. CDR3 in DNA: TGCGCCAGCAGCCAAGATAGGGAGAGGGCATACAATGAGCAGTTCTTC.

The rearrangement uses TRBV19 and TRBJ2-7; 8 bases are shared with TRBD1. The V gene end was trimmed by 5 bases and the J gene end by 6 bases; junction bases not matched to a gene: 9. The CDR3 spans 14 residues. CDR1 and CDR2 (germline): LNHDA, SQIVND (reference sequence). The CDR3 is CASSPRTGRREQYF. The CDR3 DNA is TGTGCCAGTAGTCCCCGGACAGGGCGACGCGAGCAGTACTTC.

The table lists this clone with a few counts. The chain combines TRBV27 with TRBJ1-5, with TRBD1 as a possible D gene (5 bases). Germline V gene sequence: CDR1 MNHEY, CDR2 SMNVEV (reference sequence). The CDR3 is made up of 17 amino acids. V was clipped by 4 bases and J by 0 bases, with 16 bases between them. CDR3 region: CASSSHLGGTSNQPQHF. CDR3 sequence (DNA): TGTGCCAGCAGTTCTCACCTCGGGGGGACTAGCAATCAGCCCCAGCATTTT.

This clone was detected only a few times. The chain links TRBV19 to TRBJ2-1; tentatively, D is TRBD2 (6 bases). Germline assignment: CDR1 LNHDA and CDR2 SQIVND (reference sequence). V was pared by 10 bases and J by 0 bases, with 16 bases between. This CDR3 region has 15 residues. The DNA of the CDR3 is TGTGCCACTCCCCGTGGGGGGAGCTCCTACAATGAGCAGTTCTTC. Encoded protein: CATPRGGSSYNEQFF.

This chain joins TRBV2 and TRBJ1-5; D is unresolved. The germline V gene has CDR1 SNHLY and CDR2 FYNNEI. V was shortened by 10 bases and J by 0 bases, with 19 bases between the two germline ends. The CDR3 consists of 16 residues. CDR3 sequence: CATSRLGRNSNQPQHF. CDR3 bases: TGTGCCACCTCCCGTCTAGGCCGTAATAGCAATCAGCCCCAGCATTTT.

Only one count was recorded for this clone. The chain recombines TRBV28 with TRBJ2-7; D is unresolved. Germline loops: CDR1 MDHEN, CDR2 SYDVKM. CDR3 length: 13 amino acids. The V end lost 2 bases, the J end lost 6 bases, and 11 bases lay between the germline ends. As DNA, the CDR3 is TGTGCCAGCAGTTTAAAAGTTCCCGGCGAGCAGTACTTC. Protein: CASSLKVPGEQYF.

The chain combines TRBV7-8 with TRBJ2-2; 8 bases match TRBD2. Germline V gives CDR1 SGHVS, CDR2 FQNEAQ. Trimming at V came to 10 bases and at J to 5 bases, leaving 9 bases not matched to a gene. The CDR3 is made up of 14 amino acids. In DNA, the CDR3 is TGTGCCACCCCACCTAGCGGGCAGACCGGGGAGCTGTTTTTT. This gives the protein CATPPSGQTGELFF.

This sequence joins TRBV2 and TRBJ2-3; 11 nucleotides match TRBD2. In germline, CDR1 is SNHLY, CDR2 FYNNEI. V lost 5 bases to trimming and J lost 4 bases; unmatched junction nucleotides: 8. This CDR3 has 16 residues. The CDR3 sequence: CASSHLTSGRADTQYF. Here the CDR3 DNA reads TGTGCCAGCAGTCATCTCACTAGCGGGAGAGCAGATACGCAGTATTTT.

The chain recombines TRBV15 with TRBJ2-3; a weak D match, TRBD2 (5 bases). Germline CDR1 is LNHNV and CDR2 is YYDKDF (reference sequence). The CDR3 has 15 amino acids. Trimming left V 0 bases short and J 3 bases short, with 10 bases between. The CDR3 DNA sequence: TGTGCCACCAGCAGAGATGCGGGTCGAACAGATACGCAGTATTTT. Its protein product is CATSRDAGRTDTQYF.